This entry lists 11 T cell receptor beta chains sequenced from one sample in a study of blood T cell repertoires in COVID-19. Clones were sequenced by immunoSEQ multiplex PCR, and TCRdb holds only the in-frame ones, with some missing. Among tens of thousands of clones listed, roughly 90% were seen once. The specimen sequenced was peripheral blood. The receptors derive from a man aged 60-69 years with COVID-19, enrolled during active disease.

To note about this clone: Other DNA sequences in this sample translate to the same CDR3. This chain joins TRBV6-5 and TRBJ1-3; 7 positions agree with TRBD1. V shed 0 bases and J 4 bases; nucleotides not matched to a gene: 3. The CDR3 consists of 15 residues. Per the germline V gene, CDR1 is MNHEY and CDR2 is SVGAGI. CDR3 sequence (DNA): TGTGCCAGCAGTTACTCACAGGGGTCAGGAAACACCATATATTTT. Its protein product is CASSYSQGSGNTIYF.

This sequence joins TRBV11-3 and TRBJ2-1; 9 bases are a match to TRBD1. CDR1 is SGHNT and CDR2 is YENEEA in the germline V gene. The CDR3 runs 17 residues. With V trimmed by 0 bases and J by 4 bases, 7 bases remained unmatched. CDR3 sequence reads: CASSLDRGTGSYNEQFF. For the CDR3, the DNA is TGTGCCAGCAGCTTAGATCGTGGGACAGGGTCGTACAATGAGCAGTTCTTC.

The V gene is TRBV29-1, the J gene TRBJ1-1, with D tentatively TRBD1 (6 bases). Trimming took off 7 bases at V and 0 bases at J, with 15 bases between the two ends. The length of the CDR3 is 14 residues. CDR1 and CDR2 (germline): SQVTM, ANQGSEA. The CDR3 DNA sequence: TGCAGCGCGGTACAGGGAGAGATGAACACTGAAGCTTTCTTT. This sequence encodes CSAVQGEMNTEAFF.

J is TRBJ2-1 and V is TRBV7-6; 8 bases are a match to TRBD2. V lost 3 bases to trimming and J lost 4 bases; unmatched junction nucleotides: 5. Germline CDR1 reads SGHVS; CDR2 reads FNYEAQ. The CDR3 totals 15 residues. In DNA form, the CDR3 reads TGTGCCAGCAGCTTTTTTAGCGGGGCATACAATGAGCAGTTCTTC. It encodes CASSFFSGAYNEQFF.

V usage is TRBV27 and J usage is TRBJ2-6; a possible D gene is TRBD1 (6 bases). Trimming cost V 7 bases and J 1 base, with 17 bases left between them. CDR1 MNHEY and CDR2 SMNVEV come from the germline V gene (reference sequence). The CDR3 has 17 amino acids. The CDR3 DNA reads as TGTGCCAGCAAATATACAGGGAACCGTTCTGGGGCCAACGTCCTGACTTTC. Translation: CASKYTGNRSGANVLTF.

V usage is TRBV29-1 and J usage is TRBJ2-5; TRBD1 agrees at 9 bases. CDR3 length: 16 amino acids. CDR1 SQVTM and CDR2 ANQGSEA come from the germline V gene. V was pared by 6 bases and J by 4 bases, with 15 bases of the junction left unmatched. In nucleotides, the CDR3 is TGCAGCGTGCTGTTAACAGGGGGCATGGGGGCAGAGACCCAGTACTTC. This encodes CSVLLTGGMGAETQYF.

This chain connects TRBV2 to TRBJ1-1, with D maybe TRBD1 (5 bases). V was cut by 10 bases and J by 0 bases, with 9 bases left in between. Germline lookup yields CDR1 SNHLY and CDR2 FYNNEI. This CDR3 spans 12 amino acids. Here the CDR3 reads CATWGVNTEAFF. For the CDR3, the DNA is TGTGCCACCTGGGGGGTGAACACTGAAGCTTTCTTT.

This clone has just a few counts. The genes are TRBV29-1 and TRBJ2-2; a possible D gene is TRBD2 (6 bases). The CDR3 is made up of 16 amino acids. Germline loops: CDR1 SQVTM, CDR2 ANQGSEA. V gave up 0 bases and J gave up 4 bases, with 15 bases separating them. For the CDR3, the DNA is TGCAGCGTTGAAGATCTGGGAGGTGAGGGCACCGGGGAGCTGTTTTTT. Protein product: CSVEDLGGEGTGELFF.

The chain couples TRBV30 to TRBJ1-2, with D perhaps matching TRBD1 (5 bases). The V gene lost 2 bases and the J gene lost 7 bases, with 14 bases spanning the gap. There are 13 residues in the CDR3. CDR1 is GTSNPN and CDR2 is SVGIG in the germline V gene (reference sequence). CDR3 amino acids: CAWSRNGGGGYTF. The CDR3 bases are TGTGCCTGGAGTCGGAACGGGGGAGGTGGCTACACCTTC.

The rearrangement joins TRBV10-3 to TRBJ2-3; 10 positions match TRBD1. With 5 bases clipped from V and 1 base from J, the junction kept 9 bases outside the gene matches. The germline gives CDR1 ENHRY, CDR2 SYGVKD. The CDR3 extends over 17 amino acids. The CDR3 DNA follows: TGTGCCATCAGTTCCACCGGGACAGGGGTTGGCACAGATACGCAGTATTTT. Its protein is CAISSTGTGVGTDTQYF.

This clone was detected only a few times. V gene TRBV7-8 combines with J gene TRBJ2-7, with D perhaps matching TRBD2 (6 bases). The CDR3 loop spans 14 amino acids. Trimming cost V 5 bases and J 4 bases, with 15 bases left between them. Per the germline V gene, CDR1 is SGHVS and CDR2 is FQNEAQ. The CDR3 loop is CASSLPLGGYEQYF. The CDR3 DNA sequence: TGTGCCAGCAGCCTACCTCTCGGGGGATACGAGCAGTACTTC.